Listed below are T cell receptor beta chains from one sample, sequenced in a study of T cell responses to AZD1222 COVID-19 vaccine. Using immunoSEQ multiplex PCR, the repertoire was profiled, and TCRdb retains in-frame clones only, with some absent. The profile shows just over 60,000 clones, roughly 70% of them singletons. The sequencing used peripheral blood, collected on day 0 of AZD1222 vaccination. The receptor set was obtained from an adult in good health. The conserved cysteine and the conserved F or W are not part of the CDR3 here. The order of the fields is clone size, V gene, J gene, D gene, CDR3 protein. D genes are given only for firm matches. A clone size is listed for some rows: how often the clone was seen (once, few, many), or a class if it is expanded.

-,TRBV7-2,TRBJ1-2,-,ASSLIGSSEGYT
-,TRBV4-3,TRBJ1-5,-,ASSQDWEGGRYNQPQH
-,TRBV29-1,TRBJ2-1,-,SVLEGSSYNEQF
-,TRBV27,TRBJ2-1,TRBD2,ASSPTLAASLNEQF
-,TRBV11-2,TRBJ2-5,-,ASSLGVLEGWQETQY
-,TRBV6-5,TRBJ1-2,TRBD1,ASSYDPGDRVYGYT
once,TRBV4-3,TRBJ2-5,TRBD2,ASSQDYFLAGGGETQY
-,TRBV9,TRBJ1-5,-,ASSVGRDQPQH
-,TRBV19,TRBJ1-3,-,ASRGPGDGNTIY
-,TRBV5-1,TRBJ1-4,TRBD1,ASSLGGQGGNEKLF
few,TRBV28,TRBJ1-2,TRBD1,ASSADRGYGYT
-,TRBV4-3,TRBJ2-7,-,ASSQDSRGAISEQY
-,TRBV6-6,TRBJ1-2,TRBD1,ASSYRDRDYGYT
-,TRBV29-1,TRBJ2-5,-,SVEDEGSGETQY
-,TRBV30,TRBJ1-5,-,AWSVGSGQPQH
-,TRBV7-6,TRBJ2-7,TRBD1,ASSPGQGAYEQY
-,TRBV4-3,TRBJ2-1,TRBD2,ASRLWRGGNNEQF
-,TRBV7-2,TRBJ2-2,TRBD1,ASRRTGTGNTGELF
-,TRBV12-3/TRBV12-4,TRBJ1-1,-,ASSLGRPEAF
-,TRBV10-3,TRBJ2-1,-,AISETVSYNEQF
-,TRBV7-8,TRBJ2-7,-,ASSLVGRTYEQY
-,TRBV30,TRBJ1-5,-,AWSPLGDQPQH
-,TRBV6-5,TRBJ1-2,TRBD1,ASSYSGQGRGYT
-,TRBV9,TRBJ1-5,TRBD1,ASSDHDRGGQPQH
-,TRBV19,TRBJ1-2,-,ASSIYEAGYT
-,TRBV4-3,TRBJ1-5,-,ASSQDRRNQPQH
-,TRBV6-2/TRBV6-3,TRBJ1-1,TRBD1,ASSYSRTGPTEAF
-,TRBV19,TRBJ1-1,-,ASSIERKGRAF
-,TRBV4-2,TRBJ1-1,-,ASSQTLNTEAF
few,TRBV3-1/TRBV3-2,TRBJ2-7,-,ASRQGGAYEQY
-,TRBV20-1,TRBJ2-1,-,SAMWGNEQF
-,TRBV18,TRBJ1-1,-,ASSPPSRPNTEAF
-,TRBV19,TRBJ1-5,-,ASSIRDYSNQPQH
-,TRBV19,TRBJ2-7,-,ASSIEGGGGAFYEQY
-,TRBV7-6,TRBJ1-1,TRBD1,ASSLGAGQEDTEAF
-,TRBV7-2,TRBJ1-5,-,ASSLASRAGQPQH
-,TRBV7-9,TRBJ2-5,-,ASSLAPGQETQY
-,TRBV2,TRBJ1-3,-,ASSVRGAVGNTIY
-,TRBV4-3,TRBJ2-1,TRBD2,ASSQDRAGSYNEQF
-,TRBV5-6,TRBJ2-7,TRBD2,ASSSLASGGAYEQY
-,TRBV3-1/TRBV3-2,TRBJ1-6,-,ASSRLRETNSPLH
-,TRBV5-1,TRBJ2-7,TRBD2,ASSLASGRPYEQY
-,TRBV19,TRBJ2-3,TRBD1,ASTTQGDTQY
-,TRBV7-2,TRBJ1-6,-,ASTSVSRVALH
-,TRBV7-7,TRBJ2-7,TRBD1,ASSHPGQGIYEQY
-,TRBV4-3,TRBJ2-1,-,ASSPGPAGGEQF
-,TRBV13,TRBJ2-2,-,ASSSQNTGELF
-,TRBV7-2,TRBJ1-5,-,ASSPYGGDQPQH
few,TRBV6-5,TRBJ2-2,TRBD1,ASSYGTDTGELF
few,TRBV6-2/TRBV6-3,TRBJ2-2,-,ASSYRAGELF
-,TRBV29-1,TRBJ2-3,TRBD2,SVDRGGGGTDTQY
-,TRBV24-1,TRBJ2-5,-,ATSDWAQETQY
-,TRBV4-3,TRBJ1-5,-,ASSQESAGQPQH
-,TRBV28,TRBJ2-2,-,ASSLSDTVTGELF
-,TRBV11-2,TRBJ2-5,TRBD2,ASSLLAGGQETQY
-,TRBV3-1/TRBV3-2,TRBJ2-7,TRBD1,ASSQFTGVRTYEQY
-,TRBV6-1,TRBJ1-5,TRBD1,ASSEAGGTAYSNQPQH
-,TRBV28,TRBJ2-7,TRBD1,ASSPGTADEQY
once,TRBV4-1,TRBJ1-1,TRBD1,ASSQDYRGQFEAF
-,TRBV28,TRBJ2-3,-,ASSLSQGTDTQY